Sequencing of this T cell receptor (beta chain) was carried out in a study of blood T cell repertoires in COVID-19. At the level of the study: T cells, B-cell-depleted T cells, or PBMCs supplied cDNA or gDNA.

This clone showed up just a few times. The V segment lost 3 bases and the J segment 9 bases; nucleotides outside the gene matches: 7. Germline V gives CDR1 SGHTA, CDR2 FQGNSA. CDR3 length: 14 amino acids. The table came from immunoSEQ multiplex PCR; TCRdb's copy has only in-frame clones and leaves some out. The sample has approximately 110,000 clones; more than 75% are singletons. The V and J genes are TRBV7-2 and TRBJ1-5, with 8 positions matching TRBD1. This receptor was taken from a human donor in a cohort sampled during active COVID-19. Sequenced input: peripheral blood. The CDR3: CASSFGQGHRPQHF. The DNA of the CDR3 is TGTGCCAGCAGCTTTGGACAGGGCCACCGGCCCCAGCATTTT.